This TCR beta chain was found in a study of shared clonotypes between healthy human individuals. Study context: The donor pool was made up of a couple of women and three men aged 18 to 49.

With 3 bases removed from V and 2 bases from J, the gap between germline ends came to 11 bases. Germline CDR1 LNHDA, CDR2 SQIVND (reference sequence). This CDR3 spans 14 amino acids. Genomic DNA belonging to each subset was distributed in equal measure over several immunoSEQ plates. In the authors' methods: Without quality scores, immunoSEQ junctional reads could not be filtered like full-length reads. Here immunoSEQ multiplex PCR was the method, and the copy in TCRdb shows in-frame clones only, minus some. V and J calls and clone size come straight from that table; D and trimming were deduced from the DNA. The sample contains 400,000 to 500,000 clones, roughly 78% of which appear only once. This clone showed up just a few times.

This sequence originates from a woman in her thirties or forties in good health. Some clones in this sample may be carry-over from other donors' samples. V gene TRBV19 combines with J gene TRBJ2-7, with TRBD1 as a possible D gene (5 bases). Material: PBMCs. CDR3 sequence (DNA): TGTGCCAGTAGTATCAGGGTATTCCCCTACGAGCAGTACTTC. Translating gives CASSIRVFPYEQYF.